This T cell receptor beta chain is drawn from a study of T cells in Graves' hyperthyroidism and ophthalmopathy. Findings and limits, study-wide: Before onset, by a median of around six months, the model predicted ophthalmopathy. Among thyroid clonotypes expanded above 0.001, most also appeared in blood.

Amplification of TCR beta CDR3 regions used RNA as the template. The TCR CDR3 was amplified in a first-round RT-PCR using the HTBI primer set. MiXCR, applied by TCRdb to the multiplex PCR reads, yields one record per CDR3 protein. Of hundreds of thousands of distinct CDR3 sequences in the sample, around 15% were seen once. Patients were excluded because of uncontrolled infection, other autoimmune disease, pregnancy or lactation. The germline V gene encodes CDR1 GTSNPN and CDR2 SVGIG (reference sequence). There are 13 residues in the CDR3. Trimming at V came to 4 bases and at J to 2 bases, leaving 4 bases not matched to a gene. This clonotype appeared many times. Antigen unknown.

The sequencing input was blood. The chain employs TRBV30 and TRBJ1-2; 7 bases match TRBD1. The TCR originated in a man between 18 and 35 years old with Graves' ophthalmopathy. The CDR3 coding sequence is TGTGCCTGGACCCTGACAGGGAACTATGGCTACACCTTC. As protein: CAWTLTGNYGYTF.